Below are 17 T cell receptor beta chains sequenced from a single sample in a study of blood T cell repertoires in COVID-19. The table came from immunoSEQ multiplex PCR; TCRdb's copy has only in-frame clones and leaves some out. The table records roughly 70,000 clones, over 80% of them present only once. Material: peripheral blood. These receptors were obtained from a woman aged 80 or older with active COVID-19.

This clone was seen more than once but under ten times. The chain couples TRBV5-1 to TRBJ2-3; D may be TRBD2 (6 bases). This CDR3 is 13 amino acids long. In germline, CDR1 is SGHRS, CDR2 YFSETQ. The V and J ends lost 9 bases and 6 bases respectively, with 17 bases between them. CDR3 sequence: CATSPGGEDTQYF. CDR3 coding DNA: TGCGCCACCTCCCCTGGCGGGGAGGATACGCAGTATTTT.

This chain connects TRBV6-2 or TRBV6-3 to TRBJ2-7; the D gene is possibly TRBD1 (7 bases). CDR1 MNHEY and CDR2 SVGEGT come from the germline V gene. V lost 5 bases, J lost 2 bases, and 19 bases lay in between. The CDR3 totals 16 residues. The CDR3, as DNA: TGTGCCAGCAGTCGGAGGGACAGCTCTTCCCCCTACGAGCAGTACTTC. Protein sequence: CASSRRDSSSPYEQYF.

The chain joins TRBV6-5 to TRBJ2-7; D call uncertain. The V end lost 0 bases, the J end lost 2 bases, and 5 bases lay between the germline ends. The germline V gene has CDR1 MNHEY and CDR2 SVGAGI. CDR3 length: 13 amino acids. In DNA, the CDR3 is TGTGCCAGCAGTTACTCCAGGACCTACGAGCAGTACTTC. This sequence encodes CASSYSRTYEQYF.

The gene calls are TRBV27 and TRBJ1-1; a possible D gene is TRBD1 (6 bases). The CDR3 spans 16 residues. With 6 bases removed from V and 3 bases from J, the gap between germline ends came to 20 bases. The germline gives CDR1 MNHEY, CDR2 SMNVEV (reference sequence). The CDR3 region has the DNA TGTGCCAGCAGCATAACAGGGTCGTTTGGGGACACTGAAGCTTTCTTT. Amino acid sequence: CASSITGSFGDTEAFF.

The chain joins TRBV4-3 to TRBJ2-3; D is unresolved. CDR3 size: 15 residues. V lost 2 bases, J lost 1 base, and 10 bases lay in between. CDR1 and CDR2 (germline): LGHNA, YSLEER. The CDR3 loop reads CASSQNFPGTDTQYF. CDR3 DNA sequence: TGCGCCAGCAGCCAAAACTTCCCGGGCACAGATACGCAGTATTTT.

This clone was seen just once. V is TRBV30 and J is TRBJ1-2; D not resolved. The CDR3 is 11 residues long. CDR1 is GTSNPN, CDR2 SVGIG, per germline (reference sequence). CDR3 coding DNA: TGTGCTTTATACGAGGGCCATGGCTACACCTTC. Translated: CALYEGHGYTF.

The V call is TRBV11-1, the J call TRBJ1-1; 7 bases agree with TRBD1. Germline-derived CDR1 and CDR2 are SGHAT and FQDESV (reference sequence). The CDR3 runs 15 residues. Unmatched junction bases numbered 7, after V lost 5 bases and J lost 1 base. The CDR3 DNA reads TGTGCCAGCAGCCCCAGGGACAGACCGAACACTGAAGCTTTCTTT. It codes for CASSPRDRPNTEAFF.

The chain is built from TRBV14 and TRBJ2-5; D is perhaps TRBD1 (6 bases). Germline lookup yields CDR1 SGHDN and CDR2 FVKESK. Trimming shortened V by 3 bases and J by 2 bases, and 19 bases separated the two germline ends. This CDR3 has 17 amino acids. CDR3 protein: CASSQLGNGQFQETQYF. In DNA, the CDR3 is TGTGCCAGCAGCCAGCTGGGGAACGGACAGTTTCAAGAGACCCAGTACTTC.

The chain uses TRBV11-3 and TRBJ2-2; the match to TRBD1 covers 9 bases. From germline, CDR1 is SGHNT and CDR2 YENEEA. V was clipped by 4 bases and J by 2 bases; unmatched bases: 5. The CDR3 loop spans 16 amino acids. CDR3 region: CASSSGTGRNTGELFF. In nucleotides, the CDR3 is TGTGCCAGCAGCTCCGGGACAGGGAGAAACACCGGGGAGCTGTTTTTT.

The rearrangement uses TRBV28 and TRBJ1-1; a weak D match, TRBD1 (5 bases). Trimming cost V 5 bases and J 7 bases, with 14 bases left between them. CDR1 and CDR2 from the germline V gene are MDHEN and SYDVKM. The CDR3 runs to 13 residues. CDR3 in amino acids: CASSGGIPFEAFF. CDR3 nucleotides: TGTGCCAGCAGTGGGGGGATCCCTTTTGAAGCTTTCTTT.

CDR3 sequence: CASSLISGSAPYEQYF. The CDR3 DNA sequence: TGTGCCAGCAGCTTGATTAGCGGGAGTGCACCATACGAGCAGTACTTC. This chain uses TRBV11-1 with TRBJ2-7, with 9 bases matching TRBD2. The CDR3 covers 16 residues. With V trimmed by 3 bases and J by 4 bases, 10 bases remained unmatched. The germline gives CDR1 SGHAT, CDR2 FQDESV (reference sequence).

This clone appeared once. The chain combines TRBV7-9 with TRBJ2-1; 7 positions match TRBD2. The CDR3 is made up of 17 amino acids. Germline V lookup: CDR1 SEHNR, CDR2 FQNEAQ (reference sequence). V trimming: 3 bases; J trimming: 0 bases; junction bases outside the gene matches: 8. The CDR3 protein is CASSFPSGGSSYNEQFF. In DNA form, the CDR3 reads TGTGCCAGCAGCTTCCCATCGGGCGGGAGCTCCTACAATGAGCAGTTCTTC.

The chain employs TRBV6-5 and TRBJ2-1, with 11 bases matching TRBD2. The CDR3 contains 15 residues. V lost 4 bases, J lost 5 bases, and 4 bases stayed unmatched. Germline V gives CDR1 MNHEY, CDR2 SVGAGI. CDR3 sequence (DNA): TGTGCCAGCAGTTCTACTAGCGGGAGTAACAATGAGCAGTTCTTC. It encodes CASSSTSGSNNEQFF.

The chain uses TRBV20-1 and TRBJ2-7, with 9 bases identical to TRBD1. Germline V CDR1 and CDR2: DFQATT, SNEGSKA (reference sequence). This CDR3 contains 11 residues. Written as DNA, the CDR3 is TGCAGCCCGGGACAGGGTAACGAGCAGTACTTC. Translation gives CSPGQGNEQYF.

CDR3 nucleotides: TGTGCCAGCAGCTTGGTAACAGGGATACACGAGCAGTACTTC. Translation: CASSLVTGIHEQYF. This chain connects TRBV5-5 to TRBJ2-7; perhaps TRBD1 as D (6 bases). The CDR3 is made up of 14 amino acids. Trimming took 0 bases from V and 5 from J, leaving 12 bases between them. From germline, CDR1 is SGHKS and CDR2 YYEKEE (reference sequence).

The chain combines TRBV7-6 with TRBJ2-3, with 11 bases matching TRBD2. CDR1 and CDR2 from the germline V gene are SGHVS and FNYEAQ. CDR3 size: 14 residues. With 4 bases clipped from V and 7 bases from J, the junction kept 4 bases outside the gene matches. CDR3 nucleotide sequence: TGTGCCAGCAGCTCTAGCGGGAGGTTTTATACGCAGTATTTT. This translates into CASSSSGRFYTQYF.

J is TRBJ1-6 and V is TRBV7-8; no clear D gene. The CDR3 is 20 amino acids. The germline V gene has CDR1 SGHVS and CDR2 FQNEAQ. V shed 0 bases and J shed 0 bases, with 18 bases lying between them. In nucleotides, the CDR3 is TGTGCCAGCAGCTTAGCGCGGTTTGTCGTTCGAAGCTCCTATAATTCACCCCTCCACTTT. Translation: CASSLARFVVRSSYNSPLHF.